The 27 T cell receptor beta chains listed next were all sequenced from one sample in a study of cytomegalovirus exposure and HLA in healthy donors listed by TCRdb under 2017. The library was generated by the immunoSEQ multiplex PCR assay. For the multiplex PCR, a mixture combining 60 forward primers for TCR Vbeta segments and 13 reverse primers for TCR Jbeta segments was used. As stored in TCRdb, this immuneACCESS dataset retains in-frame rearrangements with V and J assigned. A fraction of the clones does not appear; measured against another copy, unresolved V genes explain less than half of the discrepancy, and the remainder lacks a known reason. The sample table shows 150,000 to 200,000 clones, and about three quarters are seen once. The top ten clones comprise around an eighth of the sample. Sequencing was carried out using PBMCs. The source of these receptors is a man aged 50 or older in good health and CMV-seropositive.

This clone was seen just once. The V and J genes are TRBV27 and TRBJ1-2; 7 bases match TRBD1. The CDR3 length is 17 residues. V lost 4 bases, J lost 2 bases, and 13 bases stayed unmatched. The germline V gene has CDR1 MNHEY and CDR2 SMNVEV (reference sequence). DNA for the CDR3: TGTGCCAGCAGTTATCAGACAGGGAACCTCTACAACTATGGCTACACCTTC. This gives the protein CASSYQTGNLYNYGYTF.

This clone has more than one count but fewer than ten. The V gene is TRBV4-2, the J gene TRBJ1-6; TRBD1 is a possible D gene (6 bases). In germline, CDR1 is LGHNA, CDR2 YNFKEQ. V was clipped by 0 bases and J by 8 bases, with 14 bases between them. CDR3 length equals 16 residues. The CDR3 sequence is CASSQDLGRGDSPLHF. CDR3 DNA: TGTGCCAGCAGCCAAGACTTAGGCAGGGGAGATTCACCCCTCCACTTT.

This chain links TRBV30 with TRBJ2-2, with 7 positions matching TRBD1. Trimming cost V 2 bases and J 2 bases; bases outside gene matches: 8. The CDR3 is made up of 16 amino acids. Per germline, CDR1 GTSNPN and CDR2 SVGIG (reference sequence). The CDR3: CAWSKRGDRNTGELFF. CDR3 DNA: TGTGCCTGGAGTAAACGAGGGGACAGAAACACCGGGGAGCTGTTTTTT.

The chain carries TRBV4-3 and TRBJ2-7, with TRBD1 identical over 8 bases. CDR1 is LGHNA and CDR2 is YSLEER in the germline V gene. The V segment lost 4 bases and the J segment 2 bases; nucleotides outside the gene matches: 7. CDR3 length: 15 residues. This CDR3 reads CASSPWTGRTYEQYF. CDR3 in DNA: TGCGCCAGCAGCCCTTGGACAGGGAGAACCTACGAGCAGTACTTC.

The chain has TRBV6-5 and TRBJ2-5; D might be TRBD2 (6 bases). The V end was cut by 0 bases, the J end by 0 bases, with 11 bases between. Per the germline V gene, CDR1 is MNHEY and CDR2 is SVGAGI. The CDR3 loop spans 16 amino acids. Here the CDR3 reads CASSYSGRGYQETQYF. CDR3 coding DNA: TGTGCCAGCAGTTACTCGGGTCGGGGGTACCAAGAGACCCAGTACTTC.

V gene TRBV28 combines with J gene TRBJ1-5; D might be TRBD1 (6 bases). Per the germline V gene, CDR1 is MDHEN and CDR2 is SYDVKM. V was trimmed by 7 bases and J by 3 bases, leaving 16 bases between them. There are 15 residues in the CDR3. The CDR3 sequence: CASITGGAVNQPQHF. CDR3 bases: TGTGCCAGCATAACGGGGGGCGCGGTCAATCAGCCCCAGCATTTT.

This rearrangement joins TRBV5-4 to TRBJ2-3, with D perhaps matching TRBD1 (5 bases). Germline-derived CDR1 and CDR2 are SGHNT and YYREEE (reference sequence). The CDR3 spans 15 residues. Trimming stripped 0 bases from V and 0 bases from J, with 8 bases between. The CDR3 here is CASSLVTASTDTQYF. In DNA, the CDR3 is TGTGCCAGCAGCTTGGTGACAGCCAGCACAGATACGCAGTATTTT.

This clone was found once. The chain employs TRBV2 and TRBJ1-2, with a possible D match to TRBD1 (5 bases). The CDR3 sequence is 18 residues long. V lost 9 bases and J lost 2, with 28 bases in between. In germline, CDR1 is SNHLY, CDR2 FYNNEI. The CDR3 nucleotides are TGTGCCAGAGAAGTTCAACCATCGTCAGGGTCCCCAAACTATGGCTACACCTTC. It translates to CAREVQPSSGSPNYGYTF. Using reference TRBV2 and TRBJ1-2 for the parts outside the CDR3, the full variable domain is EPEVTQTPSHQVTQMGQEVILRCVPISNHLYFYWYRQILGQKVEFLVSFYNNEISEKSEIFDDQFSVERPDGSNFTLKIRSTKLEDSAMYFCAREVQPSSGSPNYGYTFGSGTRLTVV.

This clone was observed a handful of times. The CDR3: CASSVEFRGQNTEAFF. Written as DNA, the CDR3 is TGTGCCAGCAGCGTAGAGTTCAGGGGACAGAACACTGAAGCTTTCTTT. The chain combines TRBV9 with TRBJ1-1; perhaps TRBD1 as D (6 bases). Germline CDR1 is SGDLS and CDR2 is YYNGEE. With 0 bases removed from V and 1 base from J, the gap between germline ends came to 13 bases. The CDR3 length is 16 residues.

J is TRBJ2-2 and V is TRBV9, with D possibly matching TRBD1 (6 bases). The CDR3 runs 15 residues. Trimming took 0 bases from V and 6 from J, leaving 12 bases between them. Per germline, CDR1 SGDLS and CDR2 YYNGEE. In DNA, the CDR3 is TGTGCCAGCAGCGTAGCTCAGGGGCCTCCCGGGGAGCTGTTTTTT. Protein product: CASSVAQGPPGELFF.

The gene calls are TRBV6-1 and TRBJ2-5; 9 nucleotides line up with TRBD2. Germline CDR1 MNHNS, CDR2 SASEGT. The CDR3 sequence is 15 residues long. V trimming: 8 bases; J trimming: 3 bases; junction bases outside the gene matches: 10. The CDR3 region is CASGLAGGREETQYF. CDR3 sequence (DNA): TGTGCCAGCGGGCTGGCGGGGGGGCGCGAAGAGACCCAGTACTTC.

The table lists this clone with a few counts. The chain joins TRBV6-5 to TRBJ1-1; D unresolved. CDR3 length: 13 amino acids. CDR1 is MNHEY and CDR2 is SVGAGI in the germline V gene. V lost 6 bases, J lost 4 bases, and 12 bases lay in between. The CDR3 DNA sequence: TGTGCCAGCAGGAAAACCGGTGGCACTGAAGCTTTCTTT. Translating gives CASRKTGGTEAFF.

This chain uses TRBV28 with TRBJ1-2; TRBD1 agrees at 9 bases. The germline gives CDR1 MDHEN, CDR2 SYDVKM. The V segment lost 2 bases and the J segment 6 bases; nucleotides outside the gene matches: 10. The CDR3 length is 16 residues. The CDR3 protein is CASSLPPGQGWNGYTF. The CDR3 DNA follows: TGTGCCAGCAGTTTACCGCCGGGACAGGGTTGGAATGGCTACACCTTC.

The chain couples TRBV9 to TRBJ2-3; 8 bases fit TRBD2. This CDR3 comprises 16 residues. CDR1 SGDLS and CDR2 YYNGEE come from the germline V gene. The trim removed 0 bases at V and 1 base at J, leaving 4 bases unmatched. The CDR3 nucleotides are TGTGCCAGCAGCGTAGGGGATAGCGGGGGCACAGATACGCAGTATTTT. Amino acids: CASSVGDSGGTDTQYF.

The rearrangement uses TRBV5-8 and TRBJ2-1; 9 bases are a match to TRBD1. Germline CDR1 SGHTS, CDR2 YDEGEE. V shed 2 bases, J shed 7 bases, and the junction held 7 bases outside the gene matches. The CDR3 totals 15 residues. Here the CDR3 reads CASSFRGQGGNEQFF. The CDR3 bases are TGTGCCAGCAGCTTTCGGGGACAGGGAGGAAATGAGCAGTTCTTC. Full variable domain (rest looked up from reference TRBV5-8 and TRBJ2-1): EAGVTQSPTHLIKTRGQQATLRCSPISGHTSVYWYQQALGLGLQFLLWYDEGEERNRGNFPPRFSGRQFPNYSSELNVNALELEDSALYLCASSFRGQGGNEQFFGPGTRLTVL.

This rearrangement joins TRBV18 to TRBJ2-5; 7 positions agree with TRBD1. Per the germline V gene, CDR1 is KGHSH and CDR2 is LQKENI. The length of the CDR3 is 13 residues. With V trimmed by 4 bases and J by 3 bases, 2 bases remained unmatched. The CDR3 nucleotides are TGTGCCAGCTCACAACAGGGGAAAGAGACCCAGTACTTC. This translates into CASSQQGKETQYF. Together with reference TRBV18 and TRBJ2-5, the CDR3 gives the full variable domain: NAGVMQNPRHLVRRRGQEARLRCSPMKGHSHVYWYRQLPEEGLKFMVYLQKENIIDESGMPKERFSAEFPKEGPSILRIQQVVRGDSAAYFCASSQQGKETQYFGPGTRLLVL.

The chain links TRBV28 to TRBJ1-5; possible D gene TRBD1, 6 bases. Trimming shortened V by 4 bases and J by 9 bases, and 19 bases separated the two germline ends. The germline V gene encodes CDR1 MDHEN and CDR2 SYDVKM. CDR3 length: 15 amino acids. This chain's CDR3 is CASSSTGRWGWPQHF. In nucleotides, the CDR3 is TGTGCCAGCAGTTCGACAGGACGGTGGGGATGGCCCCAGCATTTT.

V usage is TRBV7-9 and J usage is TRBJ2-3, with 9 bases aligning to TRBD2. The CDR3 contains 15 residues. Trimming at V came to 2 bases and at J to 3 bases, leaving 3 bases not matched to a gene. The germline gives CDR1 SEHNR, CDR2 FQNEAQ (reference sequence). The CDR3 sequence: CASSLRGLATDTQYF. CDR3 in DNA: TGTGCCAGCAGCTTAAGAGGACTAGCGACAGATACGCAGTATTTT.

V gene TRBV5-8 combines with J gene TRBJ1-3, with 10 bases that match TRBD1. The CDR3 consists of 19 residues. V dropped 4 bases and J dropped 0; count of bases not matched to a gene: 13. Germline V lookup: CDR1 SGHTS, CDR2 YDEGEE. The CDR3 sequence: CASSPIPGQGRSSGNTIYF. The CDR3, as DNA: TGTGCCAGCAGCCCGATACCGGGACAGGGGAGAAGCTCTGGAAACACCATATATTTT.

This clone has only one observation. The rearrangement links TRBV5-1 to TRBJ2-7; 15 bases map to TRBD2. The V and J ends lost 4 bases and 3 bases, in that order; junction bases with no gene match: 14. Germline V lookup: CDR1 SGHRS, CDR2 YFSETQ. The CDR3 runs to 19 residues. CDR3 sequence reads: CASSPHPGLAGGLLYEQYF. As DNA, the CDR3 is TGCGCCAGCAGCCCCCACCCGGGACTAGCGGGGGGACTACTCTACGAGCAGTACTTC.

This chain uses TRBV7-9 with TRBJ1-1; unclear D gene. Trimming took off 4 bases at V and 7 bases at J, with 4 bases between the two ends. This CDR3 comprises 10 residues. Germline lookup yields CDR1 SEHNR and CDR2 FQNEAQ (reference sequence). The CDR3 region is CASSSNEAFF. The CDR3 DNA is TGTGCCAGCAGCTCCAATGAAGCTTTCTTT.

This chain joins TRBV30 and TRBJ1-4; the match to TRBD1 covers 9 bases. Germline V gives CDR1 GTSNPN, CDR2 SVGIG (reference sequence). CDR3 length: 17 amino acids. Trimming took 2 bases from V and 5 from J; bases not matched to a gene: 12. The CDR3 DNA reads TGTGCCTGGAGTTCAAGCCTACAGGGGGCCTGGAATGAAAAACTGTTTTTT. Protein: CAWSSSLQGAWNEKLFF.

The V call is TRBV5-4, the J call TRBJ1-2; a weak D match, TRBD1 (5 bases). Germline V gene sequence: CDR1 SGHNT, CDR2 YYREEE (reference sequence). This CDR3 spans 14 amino acids. Trimming shortened V by 1 base and J by 7 bases, and 14 bases separated the two germline ends. Written as DNA, the CDR3 is TGTGCCAGCAGCTTGAATGGTCAGGGCGGTGGCTACACCTTC. It codes for CASSLNGQGGGYTF.

The chain is built from TRBV5-1 and TRBJ2-2; 10 nucleotides line up with TRBD1. The V gene end was trimmed by 4 bases and the J gene end by 6 bases; junction bases not matched to a gene: 3. The germline CDR1 and CDR2 sequences are SGHRS and YFSETQ. CDR3 size: 14 residues. The CDR3 loop reads CASSSDRGPGELFF. The DNA for the CDR3 is TGCGCCAGCAGCAGCGACAGGGGGCCCGGGGAGCTGTTTTTT.

This chain uses TRBV6-5 with TRBJ1-1; D remains unclear. Germline CDR1 is MNHEY and CDR2 is SVGAGI. V lost 8 bases and J 4 bases, leaving 14 bases between the germline ends. This CDR3 comprises 13 residues. The CDR3 sequence is CASLMMEGTEAFF. In nucleotides, the CDR3 is TGTGCCAGCCTCATGATGGAGGGCACTGAAGCTTTCTTT.

J is TRBJ1-2 and V is TRBV2, with D possibly being TRBD1 (5 bases). Germline V gene data show CDR1 as SNHLY and CDR2 as FYNNEI. V lost 6 bases and J lost 5, with 19 bases in between. The CDR3 has 15 residues. The CDR3 nucleotides are TGTGCCAGCAGAAACGACAGTCCTTCTTCATATGGCTACACCTTC. This gives the protein CASRNDSPSSYGYTF.

This chain uses TRBV4-3 with TRBJ1-4, with no clear D. V gave up 1 base and J gave up 5 bases, with 11 bases separating them. Germline V gene lookup returns CDR1 LGHNA and CDR2 YSLEER. The CDR3 extends over 15 amino acids. This CDR3 reads CASSQVVSKNEKLFF. In DNA form, the CDR3 reads TGCGCCAGCAGCCAAGTGGTCAGTAAGAATGAAAAACTGTTTTTT.